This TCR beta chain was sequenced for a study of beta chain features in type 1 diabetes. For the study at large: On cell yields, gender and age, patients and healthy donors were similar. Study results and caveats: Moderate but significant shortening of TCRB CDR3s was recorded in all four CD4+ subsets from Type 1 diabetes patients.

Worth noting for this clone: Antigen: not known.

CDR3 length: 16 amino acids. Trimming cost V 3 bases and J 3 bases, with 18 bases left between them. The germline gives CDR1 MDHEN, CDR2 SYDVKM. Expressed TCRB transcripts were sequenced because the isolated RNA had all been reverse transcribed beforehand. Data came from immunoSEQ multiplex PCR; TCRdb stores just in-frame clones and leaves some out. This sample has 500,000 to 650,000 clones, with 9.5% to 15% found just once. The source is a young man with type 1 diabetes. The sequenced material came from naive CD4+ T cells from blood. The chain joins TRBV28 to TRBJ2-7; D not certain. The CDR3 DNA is TGTGCCAGCAGTTTCGGCGGTCAGGCGAGCGTCTACGAGCAGTACTTC. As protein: CASSFGGQASVYEQYF.